Following are 15 T cell receptor beta chains from one sample sequenced in a study of CD8+ T cells in alopecia areata. Extraction and reverse transcription of RNA yielded cDNA as the sequencing template. Clones were read by immunoSEQ multiplex PCR, and TCRdb kept only the in-frame ones, dropping some. The sample includes 180,000 or so clones, about 61% seen only once; the top ten take 16%. Treatment denoted: oral pan-JAK inhibitor, 5-10 mg twice daily. This material consisted of CD4+ T cells sorted from blood, taken between weeks 55 and 65, from a patient treated with tofacitinib. The receptors were gathered from a human donor with alopecia areata.

This chain links TRBV7-2 with TRBJ2-1; 14 positions match TRBD2. This CDR3 has 16 residues. Trimming cost V 6 bases and J 9 bases; bases outside gene matches: 10. From germline, CDR1 is SGHTA and CDR2 FQGNSA. The CDR3 nucleotides are TGTGCCAGCAGAATTTCCGGGACTAGCGGGGGTGGTGAGCAGTTCTTC. Amino acids: CASRISGTSGGGEQFF.

CDR3 sequence (DNA): TGTGCCAGCAGCCCCGCGGGACAGCTCTTTGAAGCTTTCTTT. This translates into CASSPAGQLFEAFF. This rearrangement joins TRBV7-9 to TRBJ1-1, with TRBD1 matching over 7 bases. Germline V lookup: CDR1 SEHNR, CDR2 FQNEAQ (reference sequence). The CDR3 is 14 amino acids. V lost 5 bases to trimming and J lost 7 bases; unmatched junction nucleotides: 10.

This chain uses TRBV27 with TRBJ2-7; TRBD1 matches 8 bases. J was trimmed by 2 bases and V by 7 bases; bases with no gene match: 7. The CDR3 loop spans 14 amino acids. Germline V gene sequence: CDR1 MNHEY, CDR2 SMNVEV (reference sequence). The CDR3 loop reads CASTRTGPPYEQYF. The CDR3 nucleotides read TGTGCCAGCACCCGGACAGGGCCCCCCTACGAGCAGTACTTC.

V and J are TRBV7-6 and TRBJ2-3, with 10 bases aligning to TRBD1. CDR1 and CDR2 (germline): SGHVS, FNYEAQ. The CDR3 has 16 residues. The V segment lost 0 bases and the J segment 2 bases; nucleotides outside the gene matches: 2. The CDR3 DNA sequence: TGTGCCAGCAGCTTAGCGGGACAGGGGCTCACAGATACGCAGTATTTT. Amino acids: CASSLAGQGLTDTQYF.

The CDR3 reads CASSVSTNTEAFF. CDR3 DNA sequence: TGTGCCAGCAGCGTGAGTACAAACACTGAAGCTTTCTTT. The V call is TRBV5-6, the J call TRBJ1-1; D uncertain. CDR1 is SGHDT and CDR2 is YYEEEE in the germline V gene. The ends were cut back, 4 bases at V and 2 bases at J, with 9 bases in the middle. This CDR3 region has 13 residues.

V gene TRBV15 combines with J gene TRBJ2-7, with 11 bases lining up with TRBD1. V was pared by 3 bases and J by 4 bases, with 5 bases of the junction left unmatched. CDR1 is LNHNV, CDR2 YYDKDF, per germline (reference sequence). The CDR3 covers 15 residues. The CDR3 DNA reads TGTGCCACCAGCAGTCGGGGACAGGGGGAGTACGAGCAGTACTTC. Protein: CATSSRGQGEYEQYF.

The gene calls are TRBV4-1 and TRBJ2-3; 15 bases are shared with TRBD2. Looked up from germline, CDR1 is MGHRA and CDR2 is YSYEKL. The V and J ends lost 4 bases and 1 base, in that order; junction bases with no gene match: 6. CDR3 length: 18 residues. CDR3 in amino acids: CASSRGLAGGLGTDTQYF. The DNA for the CDR3 is TGCGCCAGCAGCCGAGGACTAGCGGGGGGGCTGGGCACAGATACGCAGTATTTT.

The CDR3 coding sequence is TGTGCCAGCAGTGATGCCCTTCATACCACCTTC. Its protein product is CASSDALHTTF. The rearrangement joins TRBV25-1 to TRBJ1-2, with D unclear. Trimming left V 3 bases short and J 13 bases short, with 12 bases between. CDR1 and CDR2 from the germline V gene are MGHDK and SYGVNS. The CDR3 spans 11 residues.

This rearrangement joins TRBV5-6 to TRBJ2-1; TRBD2 agrees at 7 bases. J was trimmed by 7 bases and V by 4 bases; bases with no gene match: 8. The CDR3 is 14 residues long. Germline lookup yields CDR1 SGHDT and CDR2 YYEEEE. The CDR3 here is CASSRGGGANEQFF. The CDR3 bases are TGTGCCAGCAGCCGGGGCGGGGGTGCGAATGAGCAGTTCTTC.

V is TRBV27 and J is TRBJ2-7, with no clear D. There are 15 residues in the CDR3. CDR1 is MNHEY and CDR2 is SMNVEV in the germline V gene (reference sequence). V was pared by 4 bases and J by 0 bases, with 13 bases between. Written as DNA, the CDR3 is TGTGCCAGCAGTTCTACAGCCTTGAGCTCCTACGAGCAGTACTTC. Translating it yields CASSSTALSSYEQYF.

CDR3 region: CAISDMRESGEKLFF. CDR3 coding DNA: TGTGCCATCAGTGATATGCGAGAAAGTGGTGAAAAACTGTTTTTT. V usage is TRBV10-3 and J usage is TRBJ1-4; the D is unclear. V gave up 3 bases and J gave up 7 bases, with 15 bases separating them. The CDR3 is 15 residues long. Germline V CDR1 and CDR2: ENHRY, SYGVKD.

The chain couples TRBV6-1 to TRBJ2-3; D not certain. The V gene's germline CDR1 is MNHNS and CDR2 SASEGT. CDR3 length: 13 amino acids. The V end was cut by 4 bases, the J end by 5 bases, with 10 bases between. CDR3 sequence (DNA): TGTGCCAGCAGTGTAGTAAACGGAGATACGCAGTATTTT. This translates into CASSVVNGDTQYF.

As to this clone: One end of the junction varies from germline; a read error may be responsible. V is TRBV4-1 and J is TRBJ1-4; D gene unclear. Germline assignment: CDR1 MGHRA and CDR2 YSYEKL. There are 13 residues in the CDR3. The chain's CDR3 is CASSQEPREKLFF. The CDR3 DNA reads TGCGCCAGCAGTCAAGAACCGAGGGAAAAACTGTTTTTT.

The chain couples TRBV29-1 to TRBJ1-1, with D possibly being TRBD1 (6 bases). V lost 7 bases to trimming and J lost 6 bases, with 15 bases between them. CDR1 SQVTM and CDR2 ANQGSEA come from the germline V gene. The CDR3 loop spans 12 amino acids. This CDR3 reads CSARIGGPEAFF. The CDR3 region has the DNA TGCAGCGCCCGAATCGGGGGCCCTGAAGCTTTCTTT.

V and J are TRBV10-3 and TRBJ1-2; D not certain. Trimming removed 3 bases at V and 2 bases at J, with 10 bases between. In germline, CDR1 is ENHRY, CDR2 SYGVKD. This CDR3 has 14 residues. The CDR3 coding sequence is TGTGCCATCAGTGACCCACTCTGGAACTATGGCTACACCTTC. This gives the protein CAISDPLWNYGYTF.